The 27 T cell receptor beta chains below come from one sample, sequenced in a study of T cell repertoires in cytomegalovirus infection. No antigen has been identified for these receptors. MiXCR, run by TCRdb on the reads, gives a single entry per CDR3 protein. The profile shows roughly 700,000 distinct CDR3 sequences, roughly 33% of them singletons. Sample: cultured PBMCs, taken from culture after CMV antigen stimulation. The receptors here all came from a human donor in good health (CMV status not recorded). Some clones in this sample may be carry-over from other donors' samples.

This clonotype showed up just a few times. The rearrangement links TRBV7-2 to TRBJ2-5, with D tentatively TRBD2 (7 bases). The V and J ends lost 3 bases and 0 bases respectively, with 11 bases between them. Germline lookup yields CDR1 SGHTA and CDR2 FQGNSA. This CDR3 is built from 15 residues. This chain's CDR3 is CASSFGGPYQETQYF. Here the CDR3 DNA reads TGTGCCAGCAGCTTCGGGGGGCCGTACCAAGAGACCCAGTACTTC.

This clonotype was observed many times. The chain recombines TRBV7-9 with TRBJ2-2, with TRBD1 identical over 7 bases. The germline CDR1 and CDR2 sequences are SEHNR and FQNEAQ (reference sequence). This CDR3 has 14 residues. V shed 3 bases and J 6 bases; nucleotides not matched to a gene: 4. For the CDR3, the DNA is TGTGCCAGCAGCTTCAACAGGGGATCCGGGGAGCTGTTTTTT. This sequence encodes CASSFNRGSGELFF.

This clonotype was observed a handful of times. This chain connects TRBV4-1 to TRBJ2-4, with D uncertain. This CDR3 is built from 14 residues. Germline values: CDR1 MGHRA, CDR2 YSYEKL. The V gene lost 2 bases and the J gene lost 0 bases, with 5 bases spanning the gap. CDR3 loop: CASSQPLAKNIQYF. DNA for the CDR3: TGCGCCAGCAGCCAACCCCTAGCCAAAAACATTCAGTACTTC.

CDR3 in amino acids: CASSLAGGGGYEQYF. The CDR3 DNA reads TGTGCCAGCAGCTTGGCGGGCGGGGGCGGCTACGAGCAGTACTTC. V and J are TRBV5-4 and TRBJ2-7, with a weak D call TRBD2 (7 bases). From germline, CDR1 is SGHNT and CDR2 YYREEE (reference sequence). Trimming removed 0 bases at V and 3 bases at J, with 13 bases between. The length of the CDR3 is 15 residues.

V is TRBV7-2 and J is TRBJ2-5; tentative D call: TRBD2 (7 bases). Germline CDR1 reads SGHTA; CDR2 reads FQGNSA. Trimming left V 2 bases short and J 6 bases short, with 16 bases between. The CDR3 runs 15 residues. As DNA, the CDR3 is TGTGCCAGCAGCTTAAAGTGGGGGGGCGGTCAGACCCAGTACTTC. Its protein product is CASSLKWGGGQTQYF.

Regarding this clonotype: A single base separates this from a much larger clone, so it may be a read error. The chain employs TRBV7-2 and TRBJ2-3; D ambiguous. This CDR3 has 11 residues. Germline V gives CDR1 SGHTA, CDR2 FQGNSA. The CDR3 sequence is CAGSLTYTQYF. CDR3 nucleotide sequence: TGTGCCGGCAGCCTGACTTATACGCAGTATTTT.

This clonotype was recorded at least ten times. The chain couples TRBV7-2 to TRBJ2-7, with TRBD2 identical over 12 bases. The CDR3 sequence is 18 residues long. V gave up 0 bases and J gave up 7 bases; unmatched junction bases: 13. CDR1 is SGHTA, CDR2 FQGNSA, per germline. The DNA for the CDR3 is TGTGCCAGCAGCTTAGCGCGGCGGCTAGCGGGAGGGCCTTGGGAGCAGTACTTC. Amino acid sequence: CASSLARRLAGGPWEQYF.

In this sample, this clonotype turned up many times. The CDR3 region is CASSLSGDRAHSPLHF. The CDR3 bases are TGTGCCAGCAGCTTAAGTGGGGACAGGGCCCATTCACCCCTCCACTTT. The chain is built from TRBV7-2 and TRBJ1-6; 9 bases map to TRBD1. Germline CDR1 is SGHTA and CDR2 is FQGNSA. This CDR3 region has 16 residues. V lost 2 bases and J lost 8; bases outside the gene matches: 7. Filled out from reference TRBV7-2 and TRBJ1-6, the complete variable domain reads GAGVSQSPSNKVTEKGKDVELRCDPISGHTALYWYRQSLGQGLEFLIYFQGNSAPDKSGLPSDRFSAERTGGSVSTLTIQRTQQEDSAVYLCASSLSGDRAHSPLHFGNGTRLTVT.

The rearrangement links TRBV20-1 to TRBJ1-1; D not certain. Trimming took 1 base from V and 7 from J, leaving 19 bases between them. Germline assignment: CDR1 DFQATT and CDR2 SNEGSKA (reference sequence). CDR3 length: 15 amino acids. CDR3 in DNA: TGCAGTGCTAGAGCCACCGTCCTCCCCGGCGATGAAGCTTTCTTT. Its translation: CSARATVLPGDEAFF.

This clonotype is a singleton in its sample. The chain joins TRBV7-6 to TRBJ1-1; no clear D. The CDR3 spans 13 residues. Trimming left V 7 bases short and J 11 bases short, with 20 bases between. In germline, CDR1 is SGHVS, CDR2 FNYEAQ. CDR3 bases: TGTGCCAGCAATCCTACAGCCGGGGTTAGGGCTTTCTTT. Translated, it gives CASNPTAGVRAFF.

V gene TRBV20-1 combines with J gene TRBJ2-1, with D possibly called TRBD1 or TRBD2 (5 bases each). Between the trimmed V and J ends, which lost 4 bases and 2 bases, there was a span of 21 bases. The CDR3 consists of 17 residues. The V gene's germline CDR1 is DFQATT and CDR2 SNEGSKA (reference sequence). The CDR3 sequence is CSATGSTRGLPYNEQFF. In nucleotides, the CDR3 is TGCAGTGCTACTGGATCCACCCGGGGCCTGCCCTACAATGAGCAGTTCTTC.

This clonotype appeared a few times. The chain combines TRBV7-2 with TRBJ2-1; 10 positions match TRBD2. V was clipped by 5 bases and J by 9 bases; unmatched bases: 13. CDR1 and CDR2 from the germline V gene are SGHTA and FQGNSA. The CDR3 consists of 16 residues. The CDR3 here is CASSPQTSGVSSEQFF. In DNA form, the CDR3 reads TGTGCCAGCAGCCCGCAAACTAGCGGGGTTTCTAGTGAGCAGTTCTTC.

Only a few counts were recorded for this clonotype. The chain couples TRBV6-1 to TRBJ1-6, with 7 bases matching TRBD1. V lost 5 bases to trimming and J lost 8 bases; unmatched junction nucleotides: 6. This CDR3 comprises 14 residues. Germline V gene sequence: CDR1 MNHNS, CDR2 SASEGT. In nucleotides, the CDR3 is TGTGCCAGCAGTCCCGACAGGGTTGATTCACCCCTCCACTTT. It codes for CASSPDRVDSPLHF.

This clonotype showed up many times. The CDR3 region has the DNA TGTGCCAGCAGCGCGCGAAGGTTAGGGCACAATGAGCAGTTCTTC. It codes for CASSARRLGHNEQFF. This sequence joins TRBV7-6 and TRBJ2-1; D ambiguous. CDR1 is SGHVS, CDR2 FNYEAQ, per germline. V was clipped by 5 bases and J by 5 bases, with 16 bases between them. This CDR3 contains 15 residues. The variable domain in full, with the rest retrieved from reference TRBV7-6 and TRBJ2-1, is GAGVSQSPRYKVTKRGQDVALRCDPISGHVSLYWYRQALGQGPEFLTYFNYEAQQDKSGLPNDRFSAERPEGSISTLTIQRTEQRDSAMYRCASSARRLGHNEQFFGPGTRLTVL.

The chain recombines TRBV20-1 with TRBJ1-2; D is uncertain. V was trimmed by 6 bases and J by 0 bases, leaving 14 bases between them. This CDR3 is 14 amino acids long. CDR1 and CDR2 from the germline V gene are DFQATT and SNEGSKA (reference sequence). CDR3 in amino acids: CSALAIITNYGYTF. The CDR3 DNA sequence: TGCAGTGCCCTGGCCATAATCACTAACTATGGCTACACCTTC.

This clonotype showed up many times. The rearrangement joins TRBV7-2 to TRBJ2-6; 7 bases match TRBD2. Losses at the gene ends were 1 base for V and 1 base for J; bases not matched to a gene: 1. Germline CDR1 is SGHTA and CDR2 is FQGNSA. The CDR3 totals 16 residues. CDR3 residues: CASSLGSGSGANVLTF. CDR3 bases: TGTGCCAGCAGCTTAGGTAGCGGGTCTGGGGCCAACGTCCTGACTTTC.

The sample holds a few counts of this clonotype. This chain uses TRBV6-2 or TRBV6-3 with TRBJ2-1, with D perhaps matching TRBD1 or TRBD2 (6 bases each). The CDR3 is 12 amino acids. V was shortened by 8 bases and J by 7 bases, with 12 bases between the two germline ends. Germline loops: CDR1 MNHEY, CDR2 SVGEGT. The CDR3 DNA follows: TGTGCCAGCTCAACGGGGGCGAATGAGCAGTTCTTC. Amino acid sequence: CASSTGANEQFF.

CDR3 residues: CASSYQPRETQYF. The CDR3 DNA is TGTGCCAGCAGTTACCAACCACGCGAGACCCAGTACTTC. V gene TRBV6-2 or TRBV6-3 combines with J gene TRBJ2-5; D not certain. Germline loops: CDR1 MNHEY, CDR2 SVGEGT. The CDR3 runs 13 residues. Trimming stripped 2 bases from V and 5 bases from J, with 9 bases between.

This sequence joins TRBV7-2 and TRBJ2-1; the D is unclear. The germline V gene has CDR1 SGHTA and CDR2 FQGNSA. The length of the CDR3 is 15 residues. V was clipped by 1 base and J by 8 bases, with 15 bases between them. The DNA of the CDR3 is TGTGCCAGCAGCTTAGGGGCCGCAGGAAGGTATGAGCAGTTCTTC. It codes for CASSLGAAGRYEQFF. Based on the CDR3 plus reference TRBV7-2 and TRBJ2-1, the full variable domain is GAGVSQSPSNKVTEKGKDVELRCDPISGHTALYWYRQSLGQGLEFLIYFQGNSAPDKSGLPSDRFSAERTGGSVSTLTIQRTQQEDSAVYLCASSLGAAGRYEQFFGPGTRLTVL.

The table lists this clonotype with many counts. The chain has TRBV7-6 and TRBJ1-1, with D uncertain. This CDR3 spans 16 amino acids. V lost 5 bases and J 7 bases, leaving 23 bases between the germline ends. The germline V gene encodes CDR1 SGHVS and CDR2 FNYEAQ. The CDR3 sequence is CASSREVTTRKSEAFF. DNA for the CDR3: TGTGCCAGCAGCCGAGAAGTGACGACGAGAAAGAGTGAAGCTTTCTTT.

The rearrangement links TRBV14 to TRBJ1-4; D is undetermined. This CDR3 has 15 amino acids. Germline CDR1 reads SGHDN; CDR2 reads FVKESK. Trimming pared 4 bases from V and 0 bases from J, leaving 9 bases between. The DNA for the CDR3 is TGTGCCAGCAGCCCCCGACATACAACTAATGAAAAACTGTTTTTT. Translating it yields CASSPRHTTNEKLFF.

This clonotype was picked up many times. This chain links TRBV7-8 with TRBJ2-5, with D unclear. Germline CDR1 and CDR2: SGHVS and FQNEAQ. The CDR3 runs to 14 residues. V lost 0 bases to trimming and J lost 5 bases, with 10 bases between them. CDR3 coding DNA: TGTGCCAGCAGCTTAGCCGACTTTGGGGAGACCCAGTACTTC. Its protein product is CASSLADFGETQYF.

The CDR3 spells CASSRHPNEQFF. The CDR3 coding sequence is TGTGCCAGCAGCCGGCACCCCAATGAGCAGTTCTTC. The gene calls are TRBV7-2 and TRBJ2-1; D remains ambiguous. V lost 5 bases to trimming and J lost 6 bases, with 8 bases between them. Germline assignment: CDR1 SGHTA and CDR2 FQGNSA. This CDR3 is 12 amino acids long.

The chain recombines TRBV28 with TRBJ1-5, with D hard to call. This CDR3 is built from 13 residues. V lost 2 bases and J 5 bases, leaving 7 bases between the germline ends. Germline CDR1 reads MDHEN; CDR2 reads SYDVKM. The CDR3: CASSLVQYQPQHF. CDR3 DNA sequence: TGTGCCAGCAGTTTAGTCCAGTATCAGCCCCAGCATTTT.

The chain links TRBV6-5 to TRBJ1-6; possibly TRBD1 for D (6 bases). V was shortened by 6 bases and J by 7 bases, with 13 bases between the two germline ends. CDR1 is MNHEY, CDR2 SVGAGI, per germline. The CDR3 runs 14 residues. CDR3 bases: TGTGCCAGCAGCCGGGGGCGTCGGAATTCACCCCTCCACTTT. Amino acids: CASSRGRRNSPLHF.

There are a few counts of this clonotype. The CDR3 DNA sequence: TGTGCCAGTAGTATTACAGATAGGGGAGATACGCAGTATTTT. It specifies CASSITDRGDTQYF. V usage is TRBV19 and J usage is TRBJ2-3; tentatively, D is TRBD1 (5 bases). Trimming stripped 3 bases from V and 5 bases from J, with 12 bases between. The CDR3 extends over 14 amino acids. Germline CDR1 LNHDA, CDR2 SQIVND (reference sequence).

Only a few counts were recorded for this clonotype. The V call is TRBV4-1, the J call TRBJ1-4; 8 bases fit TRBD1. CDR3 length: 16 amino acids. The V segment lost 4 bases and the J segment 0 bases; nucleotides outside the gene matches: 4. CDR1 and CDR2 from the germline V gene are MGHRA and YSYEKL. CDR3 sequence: CASSLPDRATNEKLFF. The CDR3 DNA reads TGCGCCAGCAGCCTCCCGGACAGGGCAACTAATGAAAAACTGTTTTTT.